This entry lists 17 T cell receptor beta chains sequenced from one sample in a study of T cell repertoires in cytomegalovirus infection. TCRdb processed the reads anew with MiXCR; each CDR3 protein has one entry. The repertoire consists of roughly 230,000 distinct CDR3 sequences, with approximately 24% occurring once and the leading ten covering 18%. Sequencing was done on a sample of CD8+ T cells from PBMCs. These receptors originate from a human donor in good health (CMV status not recorded). Some clones in this sample may be carry-over from other donors' samples.

This sequence joins TRBV2 and TRBJ1-1; perhaps TRBD1 as D (5 bases). The CDR3 is 15 residues long. Germline CDR1 is SNHLY and CDR2 is FYNNEI. V lost 5 bases to trimming and J lost 3 bases, with 16 bases between them. The chain's CDR3 is CASSRSRQGDTEAFF. CDR3 sequence (DNA): TGTGCCAGCAGTCGAAGCAGGCAGGGCGACACTGAAGCTTTCTTT.

In its sample, this clonotype was seen a few times. The chain is built from TRBV29-1 and TRBJ2-1; D remains unclear. V lost 6 bases and J 5 bases, leaving 17 bases between the germline ends. This CDR3 is 14 amino acids long. CDR1 and CDR2 (germline): SQVTM, ANQGSEA. The CDR3 sequence is CSVSPDRLDNEQFF. In DNA, the CDR3 is TGCAGCGTATCCCCTGATCGGCTCGACAATGAGCAGTTCTTC.

This clonotype has only a few counts. The V gene is TRBV5-6, the J gene TRBJ2-7, with D unresolved. CDR3 length equals 14 residues. Trimming left V 5 bases short and J 2 bases short, with 14 bases between. From germline, CDR1 is SGHDT and CDR2 YYEEEE. The CDR3 sequence: CASRGSGGTYEQYF. CDR3 DNA: TGTGCCAGCAGGGGTAGTGGTGGAACCTACGAGCAGTACTTC.

This clonotype was counted ten times or more. This chain uses TRBV12-3 or TRBV12-4 with TRBJ2-7; 9 nucleotides match TRBD2. This CDR3 is built from 14 residues. V gave up 3 bases and J gave up 5 bases; unmatched junction bases: 5. The CDR3 nucleotides read TGTGCCAGCAGTTTTGCGGGGGGGCGTGACGAGCAGTACTTC. The encoded protein is CASSFAGGRDEQYF.

CDR3 bases: TGTGCCAGCAGTGAAGGGGCGGCAGCTAACTATGGCTACACCTTC. It translates to CASSEGAAANYGYTF. The chain is built from TRBV2 and TRBJ1-2; no firm D call. Germline-derived CDR1 and CDR2 are SNHLY and FYNNEI. There are 15 residues in the CDR3. The ends were cut back, 1 base at V and 0 bases at J, with 9 bases in the middle.

Comments on this clonotype: This may arise from a read error, as a much more abundant clone is one base away. J is TRBJ1-1 and V is TRBV19, with 7 bases matching TRBD1. The CDR3 sequence is 12 residues long. Germline lookup yields CDR1 LNHDA and CDR2 SQIVND (reference sequence). The CDR3 sequence is CVSRTGNTEAFF. CDR3 DNA sequence: TGTGTCAGTCGGACAGGGAACACTGAAGCTTTCTTT.

This clonotype was recorded at least ten times. V usage is TRBV7-9 and J usage is TRBJ2-7, with 12 positions matching TRBD1. CDR1 and CDR2 from the germline V gene are SEHNR and FQNEAQ (reference sequence). The CDR3 spans 13 residues. Unmatched junction bases numbered 3, after V lost 2 bases and J lost 10 bases. The CDR3 spells CASSLPGQGAQYF. The CDR3 coding sequence is TGTGCCAGCAGCTTACCGGGACAGGGGGCCCAGTACTTC.

This clonotype was seen a few times. The V and J genes are TRBV6-2 or TRBV6-3 and TRBJ2-1, with D unresolved. V lost 4 bases, J lost 10 bases, and 11 bases lay in between. The CDR3 contains 12 residues. Per germline, CDR1 MNHEY and CDR2 SVGEGT. In DNA, the CDR3 is TGTGCCAGCAGTTTCGGTCTCCCCGAGCAGTTCTTC. It is translated as CASSFGLPEQFF.

This clonotype turned up a few times. The chain combines TRBV19 with TRBJ2-1; TRBD2 aligns across 7 bases. The junction had 7 bases not matched to a gene; V was cut back by 7 bases and J by 4 bases. Germline CDR1 LNHDA, CDR2 SQIVND (reference sequence). The CDR3 runs 14 residues. This chain's CDR3 is CASNRGGPYNEQFF. CDR3 in DNA: TGTGCCAGTAATCGCGGGGGACCGTACAATGAGCAGTTCTTC.

This clonotype has just a few counts. The chain joins TRBV28 to TRBJ2-1, with D tentatively TRBD1 (6 bases). This CDR3 spans 12 amino acids. The germline V and J ends were trimmed by 4 bases and 10 bases, with 11 bases remaining between them. The germline V gene encodes CDR1 MDHEN and CDR2 SYDVKM. The DNA for the CDR3 is TGTGCCAGCAGTTCCACAGGGACAGAGCAGTTCTTC. Translation: CASSSTGTEQFF. Full variable domain (rest looked up from reference TRBV28 and TRBJ2-1): DVKVTQSSRYLVKRTGEKVFLECVQDMDHENMFWYRQDPGLGLRLIYFSYDVKMKEKGDIPEGYSVSREKKERFSLILESASTNQTSMYLCASSSTGTEQFFGPGTRLTVL.

The chain uses TRBV2 and TRBJ1-1; no clear D gene. The V end was cut by 1 base, the J end by 6 bases, with 9 bases between. This CDR3 comprises 13 residues. Germline-derived CDR1 and CDR2 are SNHLY and FYNNEI. This chain's CDR3 is CASSEGSSPEAFF. The CDR3 DNA is TGTGCCAGCAGTGAAGGCAGTTCCCCTGAAGCTTTCTTT.

There are many counts of this clonotype. The chain carries TRBV7-2 and TRBJ2-7; possibly TRBD1 for D (5 bases). With 5 bases removed from V and 5 bases from J, the gap between germline ends came to 19 bases. The CDR3 is made up of 15 amino acids. Germline values: CDR1 SGHTA, CDR2 FQGNSA. CDR3 amino acids: CASSHALQVINEQYF. In nucleotides, the CDR3 is TGTGCCAGCAGCCACGCGCTACAGGTCATCAACGAGCAGTACTTC.

This clonotype was picked up a small number of times. The chain recombines TRBV28 with TRBJ1-4; D gene ambiguous. The CDR3 has 13 residues. V was pared by 8 bases and J by 8 bases, with 15 bases between. Germline loops: CDR1 MDHEN, CDR2 SYDVKM. The CDR3 is CASGFQLGEKLFF. In nucleotides, the CDR3 is TGTGCCAGCGGGTTCCAGTTGGGGGAAAAACTGTTTTTT.

The table lists this clonotype with many counts. The chain combines TRBV7-9 with TRBJ1-2; no clear D. The germline V and J ends were trimmed by 4 bases and 12 bases, with 12 bases remaining between them. CDR3 length: 11 residues. Germline CDR1 is SEHNR and CDR2 is FQNEAQ (reference sequence). The CDR3 spells CASSSDGRDTF. CDR3 DNA sequence: TGTGCCAGCAGCTCGGACGGGCGAGACACCTTC.

V is TRBV19 and J is TRBJ2-1; D may be TRBD1 or TRBD2 (6 bases each). The CDR3 spans 16 residues. Germline values: CDR1 LNHDA, CDR2 SQIVND (reference sequence). Trimming removed 5 bases at V and 7 bases at J, with 21 bases between. The CDR3 nucleotides are TGTGCCAGTAGTCCTCGGGGGCCCGAGCTAGGTAATGAGCAGTTCTTC. Its translation is CASSPRGPELGNEQFF. The entire variable domain, with the rest obtained from reference TRBV19 and TRBJ2-1, is as follows: DGGITQSPKYLFRKEGQNVTLSCEQNLNHDAMYWYRQDPGQGLRLIYYSQIVNDFQKGDIAEGYSVSREKKESFPLTVTSAQKNPTAFYLCASSPRGPELGNEQFFGPGTRLTVL.

This chain joins TRBV28 and TRBJ2-3; 8 bases are shared with TRBD2. The length of the CDR3 is 14 residues. Germline assignment: CDR1 MDHEN and CDR2 SYDVKM. The V segment lost 8 bases and the J segment 2 bases; nucleotides outside the gene matches: 6. DNA for the CDR3: TGTGCCAGCCTCGGGCGGGGGGACACAGATACGCAGTATTTT. Its protein product is CASLGRGDTDTQYF.

CDR3 loop: CASTGFGEKLFF. The CDR3 coding sequence is TGTGCCAGCACGGGGTTTGGGGAAAAACTGTTTTTT. J is TRBJ1-4 and V is TRBV2; D unclear. V lost 7 bases and J lost 8, with 11 bases in between. The CDR3 has 12 residues. CDR1 is SNHLY, CDR2 FYNNEI, per germline.